This T cell receptor (beta chain) was obtained from a study of early T cells in non-severe SARS-CoV-2 infection. Study summary: Sequencing was performed on bulk RNA from unsorted whole blood, leaving chains unpaired.

Trimming left V 0 bases short and J 6 bases short, with 14 bases between. Germline assignment: CDR1 SGHDN and CDR2 FVKESK. This CDR3 region has 15 residues. Researchers tagged individual cDNA molecules with unique molecular identifiers. TCRdb reanalysed the 5' RACE reads using MiXCR and keeps one entry per CDR3 protein. The sample includes approximately 70,000 distinct CDR3 sequences, around 10% of them seen just once. This material consisted of whole blood, taken at baseline. This chain links TRBV14 with TRBJ1-2; a weak D match, TRBD1 (6 bases). The sequence came from an adult who was a healthcare worker with PCR-confirmed SARS-CoV-2 infection or an uninfected control (not recorded which). The donor label of this sample is uncertain. The CDR3 DNA reads TGTGCCAGCAGCCAAGAGGGGGCGCAGGTTCATGGCTACACCTTC. The encoded protein is CASSQEGAQVHGYTF. Full variable domain (outside the CDR3, taken from reference TRBV14 and TRBJ1-2): EAGVTQFPSHSVIEKGQTVTLRCDPISGHDNLYWYRRVMGKEIKFLLHFVKESKQDESGMPNNRFLAERTGGTYSTLKVQPAELEDSGVYFCASSQEGAQVHGYTFGSGTRLTVV.